A selection of T cell receptor beta chains follows, all from one sample in a study of T cells in Graves' hyperthyroidism and ophthalmopathy. TCRdb re-called the multiplex PCR reads with MiXCR, one entry per CDR3 protein. The data show a few hundred thousand distinct CDR3 sequences, 46% seen once. Sequencing used peripheral blood or thyroid tissue (not recorded which). These receptors came from an adult woman with Graves' disease, either hyperthyroidism or ophthalmopathy (not recorded which). CDR3s include the opening cysteine and the closing phenylalanine or tryptophan. A D gene is named only where the DNA matches it firmly. Clone size is not always given. Where it is, it says once, few, many or a class for expanded clones.

D,size,J,V,CDR3,DNA
-,many,TRBJ1-2,TRBV3-1,CASSQDELRGYTF,TGTGCCAGCAGCCAAGATGAGTTACGAGGCTACACCTTC
-,-,TRBJ2-7,TRBV10-2,CASSLEQLRYEQYF,TGCGCCAGCAGCTTGGAGCAGCTACGCTACGAGCAGTACTTC
TRBD1,many,TRBJ1-6,TRBV7-2,CASSPWRQGDNSPLHF,TGTGCCAGCAGCCCCTGGCGACAGGGAGATAATTCACCCCTCCACTTT
-,-,TRBJ2-5,TRBV5-1,CASSFGLVGETQYF,TGCGCCAGCAGCTTCGGACTCGTCGGTGAGACCCAGTACTTC
-,-,TRBJ2-7,TRBV5-1,CASTQSLESNEQYF,TGTGCCAGCACCCAGTCGTTGGAGTCGAACGAGCAGTACTTC
TRBD1,-,TRBJ2-7,TRBV2,CASSADRGYGEQYF,TGTGCCAGCAGCGCGGACAGGGGTTATGGCGAGCAGTACTTC
-,-,TRBJ1-5,TRBV6-5,CASRNSGTRNSNQPQHF,TGTGCCAGCAGGAACTCCGGGACACGAAATAGCAATCAGCCCCAGCATTTT
-,-,TRBJ2-7,TRBV29-1,CSVNSPESYEQYF,TGCAGCGTTAACAGTCCCGAGAGCTACGAGCAGTACTTC
TRBD1,-,TRBJ2-2,TRBV11-2,CASSLQGIGEPFF,TGTGCCAGCAGCCTACAGGGGATCGGGGAGCCGTTTTTT
-,-,TRBJ1-1,TRBV7-3,CASTDRGAFF,TGTGCCAGCACGGACCGGGGAGCTTTCTTT
-,many,TRBJ1-5,TRBV4-1,CASSQGWGDNQPQHF,TGCGCCAGCAGCCAAGGATGGGGAGATAATCAGCCCCAGCATTTT
TRBD1,-,TRBJ1-4,TRBV29-1,CSATGTGREKLFF,TGCAGCGCTACCGGGACAGGGCGTGAAAAACTGTTTTTT
-,many,TRBJ1-5,TRBV2,CASNWATSGPQHF,TGTGCCAGCAACTGGGCGACGAGCGGGCCCCAGCATTTT
TRBD2,many,TRBJ2-7,TRBV7-2,CASSRLRGGYEQYF,TGTGCCAGCAGCCGCCTGCGCGGGGGATACGAGCAGTACTTC
-,-,TRBJ1-4,TRBV10-3,CAISETLTRRDEKLFF,TGTGCCATCAGTGAAACCCTGACACGCCGGGATGAAAAACTGTTTTTT
-,few,TRBJ1-1,TRBV6-4,CASSAGGMAEAFF,TGTGCCAGCAGCGCGGGGGGTATGGCTGAAGCTTTCTTT
-,many,TRBJ1-5,TRBV28,CAVGGAVRQPQHF,TGTGCCGTGGGTGGGGCAGTTCGACAGCCCCAGCATTTT
-,many,TRBJ1-2,TRBV5-1,CASMSGPGDYGYTF,TGCGCCAGCATGTCGGGGCCCGGTGATTATGGCTACACCTTC
-,-,TRBJ2-5,TRBV7-9,CASSQLRSQETQYF,TGTGCCAGCAGCCAACTCAGAAGCCAAGAGACCCAGTACTTC
-,few,TRBJ1-1,TRBV19,CASSIGLSTEAFF,TGTGCCAGTAGTATAGGGTTGAGCACTGAAGCTTTCTTT
TRBD1,-,TRBJ1-5,TRBV15,CATSAGTANINQPQHF,TGTGCCACCAGCGCAGGGACAGCCAATATCAATCAGCCCCAGCATTTT
TRBD1,-,TRBJ2-6,TRBV20-1,CSARGTGSGANVLTF,TGCAGTGCTAGAGGGACAGGCTCTGGGGCCAACGTCCTGACTTTC
-,-,TRBJ1-6,TRBV15,CATDDGRINSPLHF,TGTGCCACCGACGATGGACGGATTAATTCACCCCTCCACTTT
-,-,TRBJ2-7,TRBV20-1,CSARDGPLTGQYF,TGCAGTGCTAGAGATGGGCCTCTGACGGGGCAGTACTTC
TRBD1,many,TRBJ2-5,TRBV4-1,CASSDGQGAETQYF,TGCGCCAGCAGTGACGGACAGGGAGCGGAGACCCAGTACTTC
-,once,TRBJ2-6,TRBV10-3,CAISEGGSGANVLTF,TGTGCCATCAGTGAAGGGGGGTCTGGGGCCAACGTCCTGACTTTC
-,many,TRBJ1-2,TRBV24-1,CATSDLEGKGYTF,TGTGCCACCAGTGATTTGGAGGGAAAAGGCTACACCTTC